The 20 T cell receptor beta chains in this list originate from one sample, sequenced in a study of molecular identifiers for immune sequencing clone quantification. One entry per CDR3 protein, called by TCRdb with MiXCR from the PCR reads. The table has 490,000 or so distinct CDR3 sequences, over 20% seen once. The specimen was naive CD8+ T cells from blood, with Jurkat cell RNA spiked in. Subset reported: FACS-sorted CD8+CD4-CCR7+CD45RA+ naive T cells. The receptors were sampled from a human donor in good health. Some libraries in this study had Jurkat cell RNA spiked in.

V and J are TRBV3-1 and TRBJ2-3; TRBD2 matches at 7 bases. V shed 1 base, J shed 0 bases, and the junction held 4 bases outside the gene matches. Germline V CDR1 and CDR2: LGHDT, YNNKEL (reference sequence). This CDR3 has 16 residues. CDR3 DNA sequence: TGTGCCAGCAGCCAAGGGGTGCGGGGGAGCACAGATACGCAGTATTTT. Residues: CASSQGVRGSTDTQYF.

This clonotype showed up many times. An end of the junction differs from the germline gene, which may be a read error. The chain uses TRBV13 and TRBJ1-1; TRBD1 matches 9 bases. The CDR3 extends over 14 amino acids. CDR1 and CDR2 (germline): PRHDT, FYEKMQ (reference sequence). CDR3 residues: CASSPGQGYTEAFF. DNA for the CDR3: TGCGCCAGCAGCCCAGGACAGGGGTACACTGAAGCTTTCTTT.

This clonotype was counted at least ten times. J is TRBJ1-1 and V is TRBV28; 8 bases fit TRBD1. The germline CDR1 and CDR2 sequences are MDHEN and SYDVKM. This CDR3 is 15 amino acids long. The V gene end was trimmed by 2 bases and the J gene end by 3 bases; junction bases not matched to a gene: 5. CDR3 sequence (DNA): TGTGCCAGCAGTTTAGACAGGGGCGCCTACACTGAAGCTTTCTTT. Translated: CASSLDRGAYTEAFF.

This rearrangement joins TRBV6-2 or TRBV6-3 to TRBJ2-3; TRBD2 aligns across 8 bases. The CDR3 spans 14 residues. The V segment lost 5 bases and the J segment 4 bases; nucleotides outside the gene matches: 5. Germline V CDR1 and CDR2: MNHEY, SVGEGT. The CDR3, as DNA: TGTGCCAGCAGTCATCTTAGCGGGGCAGATACGCAGTATTTT. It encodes CASSHLSGADTQYF.

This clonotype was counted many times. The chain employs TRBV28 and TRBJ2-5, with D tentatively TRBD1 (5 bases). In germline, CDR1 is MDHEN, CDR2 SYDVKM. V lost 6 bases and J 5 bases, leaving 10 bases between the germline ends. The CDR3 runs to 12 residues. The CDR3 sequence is CASRVGLETQYF. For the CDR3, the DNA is TGTGCCAGCAGAGTGGGGCTGGAGACCCAGTACTTC.

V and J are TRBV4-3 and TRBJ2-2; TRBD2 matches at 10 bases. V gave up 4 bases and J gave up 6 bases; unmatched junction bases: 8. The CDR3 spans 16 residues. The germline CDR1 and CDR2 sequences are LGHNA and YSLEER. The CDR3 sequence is CASSPQQTSGPGELFF. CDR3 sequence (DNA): TGCGCCAGCAGCCCTCAGCAGACTAGCGGGCCCGGGGAGCTGTTTTTT.

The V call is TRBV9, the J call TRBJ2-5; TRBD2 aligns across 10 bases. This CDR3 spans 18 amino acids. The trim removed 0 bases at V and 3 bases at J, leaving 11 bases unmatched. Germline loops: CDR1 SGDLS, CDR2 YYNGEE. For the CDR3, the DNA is TGTGCCAGCAGCGTAGGCCCTCTAGCGGGAGAGCTGAAAGAGACCCAGTACTTC. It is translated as CASSVGPLAGELKETQYF.

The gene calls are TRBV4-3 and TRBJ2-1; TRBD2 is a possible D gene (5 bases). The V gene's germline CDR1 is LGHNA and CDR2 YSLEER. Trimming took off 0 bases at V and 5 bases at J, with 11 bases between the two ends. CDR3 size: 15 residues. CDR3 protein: CASSQDRPGNNEQFF. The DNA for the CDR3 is TGCGCCAGCAGCCAAGATCGCCCGGGGAACAATGAGCAGTTCTTC.

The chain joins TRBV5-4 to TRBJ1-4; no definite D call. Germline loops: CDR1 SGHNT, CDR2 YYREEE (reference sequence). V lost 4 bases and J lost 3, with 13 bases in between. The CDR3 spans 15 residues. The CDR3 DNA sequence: TGTGCCAGCAGCAAGGACGTTGCAGCTAATGAAAAACTGTTTTTT. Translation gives CASSKDVAANEKLFF.

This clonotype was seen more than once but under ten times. CDR3 bases: TGTGCCAGCAGTTGGGGGGGCTGGACTGAAGCTTTCTTT. Its protein product is CASSWGGWTEAFF. This sequence joins TRBV25-1 and TRBJ1-1, with D maybe TRBD1 (6 bases). V lost 5 bases and J lost 5, with 12 bases in between. CDR1 and CDR2 from the germline V gene are MGHDK and SYGVNS. The length of the CDR3 is 13 residues. Filled out from reference TRBV25-1 and TRBJ1-1, the complete variable domain reads EADIYQTPRYLVIGTGKKITLECSQTMGHDKMYWYQQDPGMELHLIHYSYGVNSTEKGDLSSESTVSRIRTEHFPLTLESARPSHTSQYLCASSWGGWTEAFFGQGTRLTVV.

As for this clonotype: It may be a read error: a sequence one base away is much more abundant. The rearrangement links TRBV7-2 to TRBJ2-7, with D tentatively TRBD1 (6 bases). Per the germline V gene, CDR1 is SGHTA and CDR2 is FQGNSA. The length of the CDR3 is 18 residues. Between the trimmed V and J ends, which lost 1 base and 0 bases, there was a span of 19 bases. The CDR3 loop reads CASSLGYRVWGSSYEQYF. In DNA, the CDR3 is TGTGCCAGCAGCTTAGGCTACAGGGTATGGGGCAGCTCCTACGAGCAGTACTTC.

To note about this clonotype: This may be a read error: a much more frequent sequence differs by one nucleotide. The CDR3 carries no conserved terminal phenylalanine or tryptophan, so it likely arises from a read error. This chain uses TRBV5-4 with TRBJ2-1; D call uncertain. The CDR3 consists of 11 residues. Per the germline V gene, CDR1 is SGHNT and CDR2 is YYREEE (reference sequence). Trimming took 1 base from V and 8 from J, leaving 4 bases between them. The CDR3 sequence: CASSLTDEQFS. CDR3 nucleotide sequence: TGTGCCAGCAGCTTGACCGATGAGCAGTTCTCC.

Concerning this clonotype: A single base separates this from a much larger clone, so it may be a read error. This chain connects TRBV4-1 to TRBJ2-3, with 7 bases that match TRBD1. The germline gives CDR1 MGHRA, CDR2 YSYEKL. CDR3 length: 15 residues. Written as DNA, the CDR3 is TGCGCCAGCAGCCAAGCGGGACAGTACACAGATACGCGGTATTTT. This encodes CASSQAGQYTDTRYF.

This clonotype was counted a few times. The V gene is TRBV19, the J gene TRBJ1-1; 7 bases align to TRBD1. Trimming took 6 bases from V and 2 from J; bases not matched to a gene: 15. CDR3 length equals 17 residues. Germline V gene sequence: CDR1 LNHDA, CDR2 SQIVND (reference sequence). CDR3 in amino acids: CASSTIGQDPFNTEAFF. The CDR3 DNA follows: TGTGCCAGTAGCACAATCGGACAGGACCCCTTCAACACTGAAGCTTTCTTT.

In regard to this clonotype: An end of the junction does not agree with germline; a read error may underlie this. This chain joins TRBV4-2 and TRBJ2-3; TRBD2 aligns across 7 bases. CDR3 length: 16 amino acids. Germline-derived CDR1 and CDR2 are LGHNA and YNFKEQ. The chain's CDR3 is CASSQERRGITGTQYF. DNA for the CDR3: TGTGCCAGCAGCCAAGAGAGGCGGGGGATCACAGGTACGCAGTATTTT.

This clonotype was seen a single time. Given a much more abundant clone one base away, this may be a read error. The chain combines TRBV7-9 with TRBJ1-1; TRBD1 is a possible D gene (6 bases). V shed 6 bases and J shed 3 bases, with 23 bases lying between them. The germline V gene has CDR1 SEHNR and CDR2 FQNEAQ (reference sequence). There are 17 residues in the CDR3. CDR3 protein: CASRHPGHGYSDTEAFF. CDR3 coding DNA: TGTGCCAGCAGGCATCCGGGACATGGGTACTCAGACACTGAAGCTTTCTTT.

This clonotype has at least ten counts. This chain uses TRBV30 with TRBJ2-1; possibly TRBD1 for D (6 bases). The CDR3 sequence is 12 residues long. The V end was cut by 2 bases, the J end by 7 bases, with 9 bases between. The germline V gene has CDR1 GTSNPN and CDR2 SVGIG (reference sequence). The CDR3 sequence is CAWSPGQNEQFF. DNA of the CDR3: TGTGCCTGGAGTCCAGGACAGAATGAGCAGTTCTTC.

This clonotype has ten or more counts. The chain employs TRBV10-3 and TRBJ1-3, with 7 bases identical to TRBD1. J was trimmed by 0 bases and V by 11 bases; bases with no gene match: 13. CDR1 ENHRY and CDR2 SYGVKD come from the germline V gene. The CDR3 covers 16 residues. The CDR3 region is CAARDSYQDSGNTIYF. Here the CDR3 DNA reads TGTGCCGCCCGGGACAGCTACCAAGACTCTGGAAACACCATATATTTT.

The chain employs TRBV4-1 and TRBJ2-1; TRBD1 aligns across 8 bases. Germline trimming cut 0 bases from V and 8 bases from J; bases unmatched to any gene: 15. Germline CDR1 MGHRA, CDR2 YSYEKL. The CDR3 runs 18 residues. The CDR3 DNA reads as TGCGCCAGCAGCCAAGAAAGAATCTCAGGGGGCGCGGACGATGAGCAGTTCTTC. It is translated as CASSQERISGGADDEQFF.

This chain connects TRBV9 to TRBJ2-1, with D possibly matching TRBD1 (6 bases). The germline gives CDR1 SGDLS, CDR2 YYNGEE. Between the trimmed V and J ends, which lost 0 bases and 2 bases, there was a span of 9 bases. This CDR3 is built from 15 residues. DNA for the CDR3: TGTGCCAGCAGCGTAGAGGGGGTGGCCTACAATGAGCAGTTCTTC. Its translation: CASSVEGVAYNEQFF.